The 20 T cell receptor beta chains presented below share a single source sample, sequenced in a study of OX40 agonist ivuxolimab in advanced cancers. Repertoires were generated with immunoSEQ multiplex PCR, while TCRdb's copy carries only in-frame clones and drops some. The sample records 65,000 to 80,000 clones, roughly four fifths being singletons. The input for sequencing was CD4+ or CD8+ T cells sorted from blood, taken in a trial of the OX40 agonist ivuxolimab. The origin of the receptors is an adult with an advanced solid tumor such as melanoma, head and neck, liver or kidney cancer.

V is TRBV4-1 and J is TRBJ1-2; weak D call: TRBD1 (5 bases). The CDR3 has 14 amino acids. Trimming took off 0 bases at V and 7 bases at J, with 12 bases between the two ends. Germline CDR1 is MGHRA and CDR2 is YSYEKL. DNA of the CDR3: TGCGCCAGCAGCCAAGATCTGGGGGTACGTGGCTACACCTTC. Translation: CASSQDLGVRGYTF.

The chain carries TRBV7-2 and TRBJ2-2, with 8 bases identical to TRBD2. The V and J ends lost 6 bases and 2 bases, in that order; junction bases with no gene match: 8. The CDR3 is 16 residues long. Germline V gene data show CDR1 as SGHTA and CDR2 as FQGNSA. CDR3 sequence: CASRARGGSNTGELFF. The CDR3, as DNA: TGTGCCAGCAGAGCACGGGGGGGGAGTAACACCGGGGAGCTGTTTTTT. The variable domain in full, with the rest retrieved from reference TRBV7-2 and TRBJ2-2, is GAGVSQSPSNKVTEKGKDVELRCDPISGHTALYWYRQSLGQGLEFLIYFQGNSAPDKSGLPSDRFSAERTGGSVSTLTIQRTQQEDSAVYLCASRARGGSNTGELFFGEGSRLTVL.

The CDR3 DNA sequence: TGTGCCTGGAGTGAGGGACAGTTGAACACCGGGGAGCTGTTTTTT. Translating it yields CAWSEGQLNTGELFF. The V call is TRBV30, the J call TRBJ2-2; the match to TRBD1 covers 7 bases. The CDR3 extends over 15 amino acids. V shed 1 base, J shed 1 base, and the junction held 3 bases outside the gene matches. Germline lookup yields CDR1 GTSNPN and CDR2 SVGIG (reference sequence). Filled out from reference TRBV30 and TRBJ2-2, the complete variable domain reads SQTIHQWPATLVQPVGSPLSLECTVEGTSNPNLYWYRQAAGRGLQLLFYSVGIGQISSEVPQNLSASRPQDRQFILSSKKLLLSDSGFYLCAWSEGQLNTGELFFGEGSRLTVL.

The gene calls are TRBV5-6 and TRBJ1-2; D is unresolved. This CDR3 comprises 14 residues. Germline V gene lookup returns CDR1 SGHDT and CDR2 YYEEEE. V lost 1 base, J lost 6 bases, and 13 bases lay in between. The CDR3 coding sequence is TGTGCCAGCAGCTTGAGGAGGGTATGGGATGGCTACACCTTC. It codes for CASSLRRVWDGYTF.

This clone was recorded once. The chain carries TRBV2 and TRBJ2-1; D unclear. The CDR3 contains 14 residues. Trimming took off 2 bases at V and 7 bases at J, with 12 bases between the two ends. Germline loops: CDR1 SNHLY, CDR2 FYNNEI. DNA for the CDR3: TGTGCCAGCAGTGAAAGCAGGAACGGGAATGAGCAGTTCTTC. Residues: CASSESRNGNEQFF.

This sequence joins TRBV19 and TRBJ2-2; maybe TRBD2 (5 bases). This CDR3 is built from 15 residues. The V gene's germline CDR1 is LNHDA and CDR2 SQIVND (reference sequence). Deletions cut 4 bases from V and 0 bases from J, with 9 bases between. The CDR3, as DNA: TGTGCCAGTAGTAAACTAGATTCGAACACCGGGGAGCTGTTTTTT. The encoded protein is CASSKLDSNTGELFF. Variable domain in full (rest from reference TRBV19 and TRBJ2-2): DGGITQSPKYLFRKEGQNVTLSCEQNLNHDAMYWYRQDPGQGLRLIYYSQIVNDFQKGDIAEGYSVSREKKESFPLTVTSAQKNPTAFYLCASSKLDSNTGELFFGEGSRLTVL.

The V gene is TRBV10-3, the J gene TRBJ2-1; 12 nucleotides match TRBD2. After removal of 5 bases from V and 0 bases from J, the junction contained 14 bases not matched to a gene. The germline CDR1 and CDR2 sequences are ENHRY and SYGVKD. The CDR3 consists of 20 residues. CDR3 DNA: TGTGCCATCAGTTCCGCTAGCGGGAGGGATCCCTCCAGCTCCTACAATGAGCAGTTCTTC. It codes for CAISSASGRDPSSSYNEQFF.

The J gene is TRBJ2-1, the V gene TRBV7-9, with TRBD2 matching over 13 bases. Germline loops: CDR1 SEHNR, CDR2 FQNEAQ (reference sequence). The CDR3 has 16 amino acids. V lost 5 bases and J lost 9; bases outside the gene matches: 10. The CDR3 DNA reads TGTGCCAGCAGCCCTATGCGGACTAGCGGGAGTTTTGAGCAGTTCTTC. Encoded protein: CASSPMRTSGSFEQFF.

The CDR3 sequence is CAWSKGGGALETQYF. The CDR3 DNA sequence: TGTGCCTGGAGTAAAGGCGGGGGGGCCCTGGAGACCCAGTACTTC. The J gene is TRBJ2-5, the V gene TRBV30; the match to TRBD2 covers 9 bases. Germline values: CDR1 GTSNPN, CDR2 SVGIG (reference sequence). This CDR3 is built from 15 residues. Losses at the gene ends were 2 bases for V and 5 bases for J; bases not matched to a gene: 9.

This sequence joins TRBV5-1 and TRBJ1-2; no clear D. The V gene's germline CDR1 is SGHRS and CDR2 YFSETQ. CDR3 length equals 13 residues. The ends were cut back, 5 bases at V and 4 bases at J, with 12 bases in the middle. This CDR3 is CASSKEAIYGYTF. In DNA, the CDR3 is TGCGCCAGCAGTAAGGAGGCCATCTATGGCTACACCTTC.

The chain joins TRBV27 to TRBJ1-2; 8 bases are a match to TRBD1. The CDR3 length is 13 residues. V trimming: 7 bases; J trimming: 5 bases; junction bases outside the gene matches: 6. Germline V gene data show CDR1 as MNHEY and CDR2 as SMNVEV (reference sequence). The DNA for the CDR3 is TGTGCCAGCAAGCCGGGACAGGTTTATGGCTACACCTTC. It codes for CASKPGQVYGYTF.

Here the CDR3 DNA reads TGCGCCAGCAGCTTGAGTCAGGGTTCCCCCTACAATGAGCAGTTCTTC. Translating it yields CASSLSQGSPYNEQFF. The chain uses TRBV5-1 and TRBJ2-1; D perhaps matches TRBD1 (5 bases). This CDR3 is built from 16 residues. With 1 base removed from V and 2 bases from J, the gap between germline ends came to 13 bases. CDR1 and CDR2 (germline): SGHRS, YFSETQ.

The V call is TRBV27, the J call TRBJ1-1; D ambiguous. Germline CDR1 reads MNHEY; CDR2 reads SMNVEV (reference sequence). The CDR3 loop spans 13 amino acids. Trimming stripped 4 bases from V and 1 base from J, with 7 bases between. In DNA, the CDR3 is TGTGCCAGCAGTTACTACAGGAACACTGAAGCTTTCTTT. This encodes CASSYYRNTEAFF.

J is TRBJ1-5 and V is TRBV25-1; D perhaps matches TRBD1 (5 bases). Germline V CDR1 and CDR2: MGHDK, SYGVNS. The CDR3 extends over 16 amino acids. The germline V and J ends were trimmed by 8 bases and 0 bases, with 17 bases remaining between them. CDR3 amino acids: CASRGKGSYSNQPQHF. The CDR3 region has the DNA TGTGCCAGCCGAGGAAAGGGGTCATATAGCAATCAGCCCCAGCATTTT. Based on the CDR3 plus reference TRBV25-1 and TRBJ1-5, the full variable domain is EADIYQTPRYLVIGTGKKITLECSQTMGHDKMYWYQQDPGMELHLIHYSYGVNSTEKGDLSSESTVSRIRTEHFPLTLESARPSHTSQYLCASRGKGSYSNQPQHFGDGTRLSIL.

This chain uses TRBV2 with TRBJ2-1; 9 bases map to TRBD2. CDR1 SNHLY and CDR2 FYNNEI come from the germline V gene. This CDR3 has 19 residues. V lost 0 bases and J lost 8; bases outside the gene matches: 17. CDR3 DNA sequence: TGTGCCAGCAGTGAAGCGACTAGCGGATTCTCCACTTTACGCGATGAGCAGTTCTTC. This sequence encodes CASSEATSGFSTLRDEQFF.

This sequence joins TRBV7-3 and TRBJ1-2, with D possibly TRBD1 on 6 matching bases. The CDR3 sequence is 17 residues long. V lost 0 bases to trimming and J lost 3 bases, with 17 bases between them. CDR1 and CDR2 (germline): SGHTA, FQGTGA. The CDR3 region is CASSLTPGEALDYGYTF. The CDR3, as DNA: TGTGCCAGCAGCTTAACGCCAGGGGAAGCCCTGGACTATGGCTACACCTTC.

This rearrangement joins TRBV5-1 to TRBJ2-5; maybe TRBD1 (6 bases). Germline loops: CDR1 SGHRS, CDR2 YFSETQ. CDR3 length: 15 amino acids. V shed 4 bases and J shed 2 bases, with 15 bases lying between them. Here the CDR3 reads CASSANQGPQETQYF. For the CDR3, the DNA is TGCGCCAGCAGCGCCAATCAGGGGCCTCAAGAGACCCAGTACTTC.

This chain joins TRBV7-2 and TRBJ2-1; TRBD1 might be the D (5 bases). With 5 bases removed from V and 6 bases from J, the gap between germline ends came to 11 bases. The CDR3 sequence is 13 residues long. Germline CDR1 and CDR2: SGHTA and FQGNSA. CDR3 DNA: TGTGCCAGCAGCCCGCCAGGGTCCAATGAGCAGTTCTTC. Its translation: CASSPPGSNEQFF.

V and J are TRBV18 and TRBJ2-1; 12 bases fit TRBD2. CDR3 size: 16 residues. V shed 4 bases, J shed 7 bases, and the junction held 8 bases outside the gene matches. The germline gives CDR1 KGHSH, CDR2 LQKENI. The DNA of the CDR3 is TGTGCCAGCTCACACAGACTAGCGGGAGCGAGTAATGAGCAGTTCTTC. The encoded protein is CASSHRLAGASNEQFF.

CDR3: CASSLIAGGPSEQYV. Here the CDR3 DNA reads TGTGCCAGCAGCTTAATAGCGGGGGGGCCTAGCGAGCAGTACGTC. This chain connects TRBV7-6 to TRBJ2-7; 11 bases align to TRBD2. J was trimmed by 6 bases and V by 2 bases; bases with no gene match: 6. CDR3 length: 15 amino acids. Germline V gene sequence: CDR1 SGHVS, CDR2 FNYEAQ.